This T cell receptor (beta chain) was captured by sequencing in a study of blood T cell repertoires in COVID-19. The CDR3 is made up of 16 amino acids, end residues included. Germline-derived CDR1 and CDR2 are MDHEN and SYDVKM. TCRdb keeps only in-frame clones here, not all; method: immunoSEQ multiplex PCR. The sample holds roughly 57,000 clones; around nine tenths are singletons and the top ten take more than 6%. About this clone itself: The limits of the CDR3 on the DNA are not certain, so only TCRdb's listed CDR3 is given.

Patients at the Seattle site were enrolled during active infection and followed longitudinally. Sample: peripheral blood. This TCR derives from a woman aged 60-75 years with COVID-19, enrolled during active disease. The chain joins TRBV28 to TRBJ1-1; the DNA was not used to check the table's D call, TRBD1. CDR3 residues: CASSSSGQGISGEAFF.